The TCR beta chain described here comes from a study of blood T cell repertoires in COVID-19 (TCRdb year 2020). Notes on the research overall: The collaborator samples originated in the United States, Italy and Spain and spanned the acute and convalescent phases of COVID-19. The dataset comprised deeply sampled blood TCRbeta repertoires from subjects exposed to, actively infected with, or recovered from COVID-19. The prospective study material was composed of cDNA or gDNA derived from T cells, B-cell-depleted T cells, or PBMCs. The repertoires were released in a freely available public database intended as a resource for research on the immune response to SARS-CoV-2. Where available, HLA class I and class II types were taken from metadata supplied by the sample provider and were not determined by assay-based typing. Samples were obtained from the ongoing ImmuneRACE study (first 160 participants) and from 1,254 subjects provided by 6 global collaborators. The sample metadata nearly always contained a de-identified subject ID, COVID-19 status, age in years and sex. Points the paper makes about the study in general: The amount of clinical and demographic metadata varied by source and participant and was provided uncurated.

Another Seattle source contributed samples from volunteer blood donors who had recovered from COVID-19. Collaborating institutions collected whole blood in K2EDTA tubes following their own protocols. For TCRbeta analysis, collaborators shipped samples as frozen whole blood, isolated PBMCs, or DNA extracted from either of those sample types. The CDR3 holds 18 amino acids from the cysteine to the phenylalanine. The CDR3 DNA has 54 bases and is translated from base 1. CDR1 and CDR2, looked up from the germline V gene, are SGHTS and YDEGEE. Relative to germline, V is missing 1 base and J is missing 5 bases, with 13 bases of the junction outside any gene match. The immunoSEQ Assay, a bias-controlled multiplex PCR, was used to amplify TCRbeta CDR3 regions from genomic DNA. As for how the authors treated the data: Nucleated cell counts per sample were estimated from amplification of reference gene primers within the assay. To quantify the absolute abundance of each unique TCRbeta CDR3 rearrangement, sequence reads were collapsed and filtered. Productive Simpson clonality was computed per sample as the square root of Simpson's diversity index over productive rearrangements. Drawn from immuneACCESS, this table holds only the in-frame rearrangements with V and J called that TCRdb kept. Clones are partly lost; checked studies trace under half to an unresolved V gene and leave the rest unexplained. The V and J calls and clone size were taken over from that table, and D and trimming were inferred from the DNA. The sample table contains approximately 170,000 clones; only one count was recorded for roughly 87% of them. Approximately 2% of the sample belongs to the ten largest clones.

For this clone: The target of this receptor is not known. No much larger clone exists at a distance of one base, and base qualities are not known.

The sample consisted of peripheral blood. The sequence joins TRBV5-8 to TRBJ1-4, with 8 bases aligning to TRBD1. The TCR comes from a man younger than 35 who had recovered from COVID-19. The CDR3 protein: CASSLKTSGGHLNEKLFF. The DNA sequence follows: TGTGCCAGCAGCTTGAAGACGTCAGGGGGCCACCTCAATGAAAAACTGTTTTTT. Outside the CDR3, residues come from the reference TRBV5-8 and TRBJ1-4 proteins, so the full variable domain is: EAGVTQSPTHLIKTRGQQATLRCSPISGHTSVYWYQQALGLGLQFLLWYDEGEERNRGNFPPRFSGRQFPNYSSELNVNALELEDSALYLCASSLKTSGGHLNEKLFFGSGTQLSVL.